Below, 24 T cell receptor beta chains from the same sample are listed, as sequenced in a study of response to subunit inactivated influenza vaccine. In TCRdb, the RT-PCR reads were re-called with MiXCR into one record per CDR3 protein. The sample has about 780,000 distinct CDR3 sequences; about a fifth are singletons. The sample in question was PBMCs from blood, obtained around 5 days after vaccination. The receptors were gathered from a man aged 50-59 years who received an inactivated influenza vaccine.

The chain links TRBV20-1 to TRBJ2-7; D could derive from TRBD1 or TRBD2 (5 bases each). V shed 6 bases and J shed 0 bases, with 15 bases lying between them. The CDR3 has 14 residues. Germline V gene sequence: CDR1 DFQATT, CDR2 SNEGSKA (reference sequence). The CDR3: CSASRDPSSYEQYF. The CDR3 DNA sequence: TGCAGTGCCAGTCGGGACCCTAGCTCCTACGAGCAGTACTTC.

This clonotype has a single count. The CDR3 region is CASSGTSGSGETQYF. In nucleotides, the CDR3 is TGTGCCAGCAGTGGAACTAGCGGGAGTGGAGAGACCCAGTACTTC. V is TRBV25-1 and J is TRBJ2-5; TRBD2 aligns across 11 bases. The CDR3 is 15 residues long. Germline V gene sequence: CDR1 MGHDK, CDR2 SYGVNS. The V segment lost 4 bases and the J segment 4 bases; nucleotides outside the gene matches: 5.

The chain employs TRBV28 and TRBJ2-7; 9 nucleotides agree with TRBD1. Losses at the gene ends were 3 bases for V and 4 bases for J; bases not matched to a gene: 10. The CDR3 spans 16 residues. Germline values: CDR1 MDHEN, CDR2 SYDVKM. The chain's CDR3 is CASSLDITGGGYEQYF. In DNA form, the CDR3 reads TGTGCCAGCAGTTTGGACATAACAGGGGGCGGATACGAGCAGTACTTC.

In this sample, this clonotype turned up a few times. V and J are TRBV30 and TRBJ1-3, with D uncertain. The CDR3 has 11 amino acids. Germline V gives CDR1 GTSNPN, CDR2 SVGIG (reference sequence). V was clipped by 5 bases and J by 4 bases, with 6 bases between them. This CDR3 is CAWGPGNTIYF. In nucleotides, the CDR3 is TGTGCCTGGGGGCCCGGAAACACCATATATTTT.

This clonotype was recorded only once. This chain joins TRBV27 and TRBJ1-1; D may be TRBD1 (6 bases). The CDR3 loop spans 13 amino acids. Trimming cost V 5 bases and J 5 bases, with 12 bases left between them. Germline values: CDR1 MNHEY, CDR2 SMNVEV (reference sequence). The CDR3 DNA sequence: TGTGCCAGCAGTAGGGTTCAGGGGACTGAAGCTTTCTTT. Its translation: CASSRVQGTEAFF.

This chain connects TRBV5-6 to TRBJ2-2; 8 bases agree with TRBD1. Germline values: CDR1 SGHDT, CDR2 YYEEEE. Trimming took 5 bases from V and 0 from J; bases not matched to a gene: 9. The CDR3 runs to 17 residues. CDR3 bases: TGTGCCAGCAGAAAGACAGGGGAACCACCGAACACCGGGGAGCTGTTTTTT. Translated: CASRKTGEPPNTGELFF.

V usage is TRBV6-1 and J usage is TRBJ2-1, with 9 bases identical to TRBD1. CDR1 and CDR2 from the germline V gene are MNHNS and SASEGT. V was pared by 5 bases and J by 9 bases, with 8 bases of the junction left unmatched. The CDR3 covers 14 residues. CDR3 sequence reads: CASSLGQGSSEQFF. CDR3 nucleotide sequence: TGTGCCAGCAGTCTAGGACAGGGGTCAAGTGAGCAGTTCTTC.

This chain joins TRBV3-1 and TRBJ2-1; 10 bases map to TRBD2. The V and J ends lost 6 bases and 7 bases, in that order; junction bases with no gene match: 9. In germline, CDR1 is LGHDT, CDR2 YNNKEL (reference sequence). The CDR3 covers 15 residues. The CDR3 sequence is CASRQSGGARNEQFF. The CDR3 region has the DNA TGTGCCAGCAGACAAAGCGGGGGGGCTCGGAATGAGCAGTTCTTC.

This clonotype was seen more than once but under ten times. J is TRBJ2-5 and V is TRBV6-2 or TRBV6-3; D may correspond to TRBD1 or TRBD2 (5 bases each). CDR1 is MNHEY and CDR2 is SVGEGT in the germline V gene. This CDR3 is built from 15 residues. Trimming took 0 bases from V and 3 from J, leaving 11 bases between them. The CDR3 reads CASSYSILGEETQYF. CDR3 DNA sequence: TGTGCCAGCAGTTACTCGATATTGGGGGAAGAGACCCAGTACTTC.

The chain couples TRBV12-3 or TRBV12-4 to TRBJ1-5; no clear D. This CDR3 comprises 14 residues. With 6 bases removed from V and 0 bases from J, the gap between germline ends came to 9 bases. The CDR3 DNA reads TGTGCCAGCAGCGTAGAGTATAGCAATCAGCCCCAGCATTTT. Residues: CASSVEYSNQPQHF.

This clonotype showed up many times. The chain carries TRBV29-1 and TRBJ2-3; 8 positions match TRBD2. With 2 bases clipped from V and 4 bases from J, the junction kept 8 bases outside the gene matches. Germline values: CDR1 SQVTM, CDR2 ANQGSEA. The CDR3 consists of 15 residues. This chain's CDR3 is CSVETGLAVSDTQYF. The CDR3 DNA follows: TGCAGCGTTGAAACTGGACTAGCAGTATCAGATACGCAGTATTTT.

This clonotype was counted only a few times. V gene TRBV4-2 combines with J gene TRBJ2-1; TRBD2 might be the D (6 bases). This CDR3 is built from 16 residues. CDR1 and CDR2 (germline): LGHNA, YNFKEQ. The V end lost 1 base, the J end lost 3 bases, and 13 bases lay between the germline ends. CDR3 DNA: TGTGCCAGCAGCCAAGTCCTCGGGGGTCTCTACAATGAGCAGTTCTTC. Protein: CASSQVLGGLYNEQFF.

The chain carries TRBV9 and TRBJ2-3, with a weak D call TRBD2 (5 bases). The CDR3 covers 15 residues. Deletions cut 2 bases from V and 4 bases from J, with 14 bases between. The germline V gene has CDR1 SGDLS and CDR2 YYNGEE. The CDR3 region has the DNA TGTGCCAGCAGCGTCTTGGGGAGAGGCCCAGATACGCAGTATTTT. The encoded protein is CASSVLGRGPDTQYF.

In this sample, this clonotype turned up many times. This chain uses TRBV6-1 with TRBJ2-1; 7 bases map to TRBD1. This CDR3 has 15 residues. Per the germline V gene, CDR1 is MNHNS and CDR2 is SASEGT. The ends lost 7 bases at V and 2 bases at J; junction bases unmatched: 8. The CDR3 nucleotides read TGTGCCAGCATGAACAGGGGATTCACCTACAATGAGCAGTTCTTC. This encodes CASMNRGFTYNEQFF.

The chain is built from TRBV27 and TRBJ2-3, with unresolved D. The CDR3 loop spans 15 amino acids. The V and J ends lost 2 bases and 1 base respectively, with 10 bases between them. Looked up from germline, CDR1 is MNHEY and CDR2 is SMNVEV (reference sequence). The CDR3: CASSLLQSGTDTQYF. The DNA for the CDR3 is TGTGCCAGCAGTTTACTACAGAGCGGCACAGATACGCAGTATTTT.

This chain uses TRBV12-3 or TRBV12-4 with TRBJ2-7, with 7 bases identical to TRBD1. The CDR3 totals 17 residues. After removal of 1 base from V and 4 bases from J, the junction contained 13 bases not matched to a gene. This CDR3 is CASSLVVSPTGRYEQYF. The CDR3 region has the DNA TGTGCCAGCAGTTTAGTCGTGTCTCCGACAGGGCGGTACGAGCAGTACTTC.

This clonotype has only a few counts. The chain carries TRBV12-3 or TRBV12-4 and TRBJ1-1; no firm D call. This CDR3 is 14 amino acids long. The ends were cut back, 5 bases at V and 0 bases at J, with 10 bases in the middle. Here the CDR3 reads CASSPTKMNTEAFF. The CDR3 DNA is TGTGCCAGCAGTCCGACGAAGATGAACACTGAAGCTTTCTTT.

This clonotype turned up a few times. This rearrangement joins TRBV6-6 to TRBJ2-5, with D possibly matching TRBD1 (6 bases). The CDR3 has 12 residues. Looked up from germline, CDR1 is MNHNY and CDR2 is SVGAGI (reference sequence). The CDR3 DNA follows: TGTGCAGCAGGACAGTTCTTAGAGACCCAGTACTTC. It specifies CAAGQFLETQYF.

V gene TRBV6-5 combines with J gene TRBJ2-1; maybe TRBD2 (5 bases). V was clipped by 0 bases and J by 5 bases, with 14 bases between them. This CDR3 contains 16 residues. Germline V CDR1 and CDR2: MNHEY, SVGAGI. The CDR3 loop is CASSYSWLALDNEQFF. CDR3 in DNA: TGTGCCAGCAGTTACTCGTGGCTAGCTTTAGACAATGAGCAGTTCTTC.

This clonotype was recorded a few times. The J gene is TRBJ1-1, the V gene TRBV24-1; tentative D call: TRBD1 (5 bases). The germline V gene encodes CDR1 KGHDR and CDR2 SFDVKD. The CDR3 length is 14 residues. The ends were cut back, 3 bases at V and 1 base at J, with 8 bases in the middle. The CDR3 spells CATSDSDRNTEAFF. In nucleotides, the CDR3 is TGTGCCACCAGTGATAGCGACAGGAACACTGAAGCTTTCTTT.

This clonotype showed up just a few times. The chain carries TRBV7-2 and TRBJ1-1; no reliable D call. CDR1 and CDR2 from the germline V gene are SGHTA and FQGNSA. The CDR3 runs 14 residues. V lost 0 bases to trimming and J lost 2 bases, with 7 bases between them. The CDR3 here is CASSLAVLNTEAFF. The CDR3 DNA sequence: TGTGCCAGCAGCTTAGCGGTTTTAAACACTGAAGCTTTCTTT.

The chain has TRBV5-6 and TRBJ2-4, with D possibly matching TRBD1 (5 bases). Germline V gene data show CDR1 as SGHDT and CDR2 as YYEEEE. This CDR3 region has 16 residues. V shed 1 base and J shed 1 base, with 12 bases lying between them. The DNA for the CDR3 is TGTGCCAGCAGCTTGTGGGGCATCCGGGCCAAAAACATTCAGTACTTC. Translation gives CASSLWGIRAKNIQYF. Complete variable domain (other parts from reference TRBV5-6 and TRBJ2-4): DAGVTQSPTHLIKTRGQQVTLRCSPKSGHDTVSWYQQALGQGPQFIFQYYEEEERQRGNFPDRFSGHQFPNYSSELNVNALLLGDSALYLCASSLWGIRAKNIQYFGAGTRLSVL.

For the CDR3, the DNA is TGCGCCAGCAGCGCCGGGACTAGCGGTCGAGCAGATACGCAGTATTTT. Its translation: CASSAGTSGRADTQYF. The gene calls are TRBV5-1 and TRBJ2-3, with 11 nucleotides matching TRBD2. The V gene's germline CDR1 is SGHRS and CDR2 YFSETQ. V shed 4 bases and J 4 bases; nucleotides not matched to a gene: 8. The CDR3 contains 16 residues.

The chain joins TRBV24-1 to TRBJ2-1; 10 nucleotides align to TRBD1. The V gene's germline CDR1 is KGHDR and CDR2 SFDVKD. This CDR3 spans 16 amino acids. After removal of 2 bases from V and 8 bases from J, the junction contained 8 bases not matched to a gene. CDR3 sequence reads: CATSDSGTGVSDEQFF. DNA of the CDR3: TGTGCCACCAGTGATTCTGGGACAGGGGTCAGTGATGAGCAGTTCTTC.